One sample yielded the 10 T cell receptor beta chains listed below, sequenced in a study of T cell repertoires in cytomegalovirus infection. TCRdb re-analysed the reads in MiXCR, keeping a single row per CDR3 protein. The sample shows approximately 400,000 distinct CDR3 sequences, roughly 30% of them seen only once. The sequenced sample was PBMCs. These receptors all stem from a human donor in good health (CMV status not recorded). Some clones in this sample may be carry-over from other donors' samples.

There are a few counts of this clonotype. The V and J genes are TRBV7-2 and TRBJ1-4; D gene ambiguous. CDR1 is SGHTA and CDR2 is FQGNSA in the germline V gene. Trimming left V 6 bases short and J 4 bases short, with 12 bases between. This CDR3 contains 14 residues. CDR3 sequence reads: CASRGGRFNEKLFF. CDR3 in DNA: TGTGCCAGCAGGGGCGGACGGTTTAATGAAAAACTGTTTTTT. Together with reference TRBV7-2 and TRBJ1-4, the CDR3 gives the full variable domain: GAGVSQSPSNKVTEKGKDVELRCDPISGHTALYWYRQSLGQGLEFLIYFQGNSAPDKSGLPSDRFSAERTGGSVSTLTIQRTQQEDSAVYLCASRGGRFNEKLFFGSGTQLSVL.

This clonotype was observed a handful of times. The missing conserved phenylalanine or tryptophan at the end of this CDR3 makes a read error likely. The chain carries TRBV7-2 and TRBJ2-7; 10 bases map to TRBD2. V shed 0 bases, J shed 6 bases, and the junction held 11 bases outside the gene matches. The CDR3 contains 17 residues. Germline V gene data show CDR1 as SGHTA and CDR2 as FQGNSA. The DNA of the CDR3 is TGTGCCAGCAGCTTAGCTGGGACCAGCGGGGGGGCGCGCGAGCAGTACTTA. Translation gives CASSLAGTSGGAREQYL.

This clonotype came up many times. The chain recombines TRBV7-9 with TRBJ2-3, with 9 bases aligning to TRBD2. V shed 1 base, J shed 5 bases, and the junction held 10 bases outside the gene matches. CDR1 is SEHNR and CDR2 is FQNEAQ in the germline V gene (reference sequence). The CDR3 contains 17 residues. In DNA form, the CDR3 reads TGTGCCAGCAGCTTAGGCCGGCGGGGGGGCCAGTTAGATACGCAGTATTTT. Amino acids: CASSLGRRGGQLDTQYF.

This clonotype was counted only a few times. The chain joins TRBV14 to TRBJ1-4; 8 nucleotides agree with TRBD1. V was clipped by 0 bases and J by 4 bases; unmatched bases: 7. CDR1 is SGHDN, CDR2 FVKESK, per germline. The CDR3 sequence is 17 residues long. CDR3 sequence (DNA): TGTGCCAGCAGCCAAGACTTACCGGGACAGGTTAATGAAAAACTGTTTTTT. Its protein product is CASSQDLPGQVNEKLFF.

This clonotype was picked up a small number of times. This sequence joins TRBV7-9 and TRBJ2-7; D tentatively fits TRBD1 or TRBD2 (5 bases each). This CDR3 has 14 residues. The germline V and J ends were trimmed by 2 bases and 7 bases, with 15 bases remaining between them. The germline gives CDR1 SEHNR, CDR2 FQNEAQ (reference sequence). CDR3 protein: CASSLLRTGGEQYF. The CDR3 nucleotides are TGTGCCAGCAGCTTACTCAGGACTGGGGGAGAGCAGTACTTC.

This clonotype was seen only a few times. The rearrangement joins TRBV24-1 to TRBJ2-1, with 10 nucleotides matching TRBD2. This CDR3 region has 18 residues. Germline V gene data show CDR1 as KGHDR and CDR2 as SFDVKD. After removal of 5 bases from V and 1 base from J, the junction contained 10 bases not matched to a gene. The chain's CDR3 is CATSGSSGGRESYNEQFF. In nucleotides, the CDR3 is TGTGCCACCAGTGGATCTAGCGGGGGCCGAGAGTCCTACAATGAGCAGTTCTTC.

This clonotype appeared a few times. Here the CDR3 reads CATRALRDRPYEQYF. As DNA, the CDR3 is TGTGCCACCAGGGCACTCCGGGACAGGCCGTACGAGCAGTACTTC. This chain joins TRBV15 and TRBJ2-7, with 8 bases matching TRBD1. The germline gives CDR1 LNHNV, CDR2 YYDKDF (reference sequence). After removal of 6 bases from V and 4 bases from J, the junction contained 11 bases not matched to a gene. This CDR3 has 15 residues.

This clonotype has a handful of counts. This rearrangement joins TRBV7-9 to TRBJ2-1; TRBD2 aligns across 11 bases. This CDR3 region has 15 residues. CDR1 and CDR2 (germline): SEHNR, FQNEAQ (reference sequence). V was pared by 7 bases and J by 4 bases, with 6 bases of the junction left unmatched. The CDR3 here is CASIAGGPGYNEQFF. The CDR3 DNA sequence: TGTGCCAGCATAGCGGGGGGGCCAGGGTACAATGAGCAGTTCTTC.

The chain employs TRBV12-3 or TRBV12-4 and TRBJ2-1; D unresolved. V shed 5 bases and J shed 4 bases, with 15 bases lying between them. The CDR3 loop spans 15 amino acids. In DNA form, the CDR3 reads TGTGCCAGCAGTAACCTAGGAAGAGGTTACAATGAGCAGTTCTTC. This translates into CASSNLGRGYNEQFF.

This clonotype was seen repeatedly, ten times or more. The J gene is TRBJ2-7, the V gene TRBV12-3 or TRBV12-4; possible D gene TRBD1, 5 bases. The V end was cut by 5 bases, the J end by 1 base, with 12 bases between. The CDR3 runs to 14 residues. In DNA form, the CDR3 reads TGTGCCAGCAGTCCCGACAGCGAATCCTACGAGCAGTACTTC. Its protein product is CASSPDSESYEQYF.